The 7 T cell receptor beta chains reported below all come from one sample, sequenced in a study of PD-L1 blockade in urothelial cancer. Some clones are missing from TCRdb's copy, which holds only in-frame ones; the method was immunoSEQ multiplex PCR. The data contain tens of thousands of clones, 85% to 95% of them singletons. Time point: peripheral blood 6 weeks after treatment start. The sample in question was PBMCs, obtained around atezolizumab (anti-PD-L1) treatment. The receptors derive from an elderly woman with urothelial cancer.

The rearrangement links TRBV4-2 to TRBJ2-6; 7 positions match TRBD2. The germline V gene encodes CDR1 LGHNA and CDR2 YNFKEQ. The CDR3 runs to 17 residues. V shed 1 base and J 5 bases; nucleotides not matched to a gene: 8. The chain's CDR3 is CASSQVGLGGWANVLTF. The CDR3 DNA is TGTGCCAGCAGCCAAGTCGGGTTGGGAGGGTGGGCCAACGTCCTGACTTTC.

The rearrangement links TRBV6-4 to TRBJ2-1; 9 bases match TRBD1. V shed 5 bases and J 5 bases; nucleotides not matched to a gene: 7. This CDR3 comprises 15 residues. In germline, CDR1 is MRHNA, CDR2 SNTAGT. The CDR3 protein is CASSLQGAGNNEQFF. CDR3 in DNA: TGTGCCAGCAGTCTACAGGGGGCGGGCAACAATGAGCAGTTCTTC.

The gene calls are TRBV7-8 and TRBJ1-5; D possibly corresponds to TRBD1 (6 bases). This CDR3 contains 17 residues. V gave up 5 bases and J gave up 2 bases, with 19 bases separating them. Germline CDR1 is SGHVS and CDR2 is FQNEAQ. The CDR3 spells CASSGGQSGVGNQPQHF. The CDR3 DNA sequence: TGTGCCAGCAGCGGAGGACAGTCTGGTGTGGGCAATCAGCCCCAGCATTTT.

This clone was seen a single time. The chain has TRBV10-3 and TRBJ1-1; tentative D call: TRBD1 (6 bases). Germline lookup yields CDR1 ENHRY and CDR2 SYGVKD. Trimming stripped 7 bases from V and 5 bases from J, with 17 bases between. The CDR3 totals 14 residues. The CDR3 coding sequence is TGTGCCATCATGATGGGCAGGGGATATACTGAAGCTTTCTTT. Encoded protein: CAIMMGRGYTEAFF.

V usage is TRBV9 and J usage is TRBJ2-5; D may be TRBD1 (7 bases). The ends were cut back, 2 bases at V and 5 bases at J, with 10 bases in the middle. Germline values: CDR1 SGDLS, CDR2 YYNGEE. The length of the CDR3 is 13 residues. CDR3 residues: CASSVTGRETQYF. The CDR3 region has the DNA TGTGCCAGCAGCGTGACAGGGAGGGAGACCCAGTACTTC.

This clone was seen only once. The J gene is TRBJ1-5, the V gene TRBV28; D unclear. V gave up 2 bases and J gave up 6 bases, with 5 bases separating them. In germline, CDR1 is MDHEN, CDR2 SYDVKM. The CDR3 is made up of 12 amino acids. The CDR3 region is CASSLGPQPQHF. DNA for the CDR3: TGTGCCAGCAGTTTAGGGCCTCAGCCCCAGCATTTT.

The chain uses TRBV18 and TRBJ2-1; the match to TRBD2 covers 7 bases. With 0 bases clipped from V and 7 bases from J, the junction kept 6 bases outside the gene matches. The CDR3 has 15 amino acids. Germline lookup yields CDR1 KGHSH and CDR2 LQKENI. This CDR3 is CASSPPPLADNEQFF. In DNA, the CDR3 is TGTGCCAGCTCACCACCCCCGCTAGCGGATAATGAGCAGTTCTTC.